Reported below is one T cell receptor beta chain. Assay used: immunoSEQ multiplex PCR; TCRdb lists only in-frame clones, some missing. Of about 180,000 clones detected, about 83% appear once; the ten largest clones hold 18%. The data originate from a study of blood T cell repertoires in COVID-19. Overall study: Samples taken during acute and convalescent COVID-19 were collected in the United States, Italy and Spain.

Seattle patients were enrolled while actively infected and followed longitudinally. This sequence originates from a person aged 70 to 85 with COVID-19, enrolled during active disease. Sequencing was carried out using peripheral blood.

CDR3 amino acids: CASSLDPGQLSGNTIYF. CDR3 bases: TGTGCCAGCAGCTTGGACCCGGGACAACTCTCTGGAAACACCATATATTTT. This chain uses TRBV5-4 with TRBJ1-3; a possible D gene is TRBD1 (6 bases). The CDR3 sequence is 17 residues long. Looked up from germline, CDR1 is SGHNT and CDR2 is YYREEE (reference sequence). The V end was cut by 0 bases, the J end by 0 bases, with 13 bases between.